The rows below give T cell receptor beta chains drawn from one sample of a study of OX40 agonist ivuxolimab in advanced cancers. Libraries were prepared by immunoSEQ multiplex PCR; TCRdb keeps only in-frame clonotypes and omits some of them. The table shows around 100,000 clones, with 90% occurring only once. Sequences were derived from CD4+ or CD8+ T cells sorted from blood, sampled in a trial of the OX40 agonist ivuxolimab. These receptors all stem from an adult with an advanced solid tumor such as melanoma, head and neck, liver or kidney cancer. CDR3s leave out the opening cysteine and the closing phenylalanine or tryptophan.

TRBJ1-5 | TRBV6-6 | ASIPGGAVSNQPQH
TRBJ2-3 | TRBV29-1 | SAPGSPSGGATQY
TRBJ2-7 | TRBV4-3 | ASSHALGTGYEQY
TRBJ1-4 | TRBV7-8 | ASSLSSGGRGNEKLF
TRBJ1-5 | TRBV19 | ASSIGVGNQPQH
TRBJ2-1 | TRBV14 | ASRELGTGKDNEQF
TRBJ2-7 | TRBV5-1 | ASSLEAGPGEQY
TRBJ2-5 | TRBV5-1 | ASSRSREETQY
TRBJ1-3 | TRBV28 | ASLRINSGNTIY
TRBJ2-3 | TRBV2 | ASSGDSLTDTQY
TRBJ2-1 | TRBV7-8 | ASRKRGWNEQF
TRBJ1-3 | TRBV5-1 | ASSPDTSGNTIY
TRBJ2-1 | TRBV4-1 | ASSQEWGRGYNEQF
TRBJ2-5 | TRBV6-5 | ASSYKERETQY
TRBJ2-5 | TRBV30 | AYVSQGQETQY